This T cell receptor beta chain derives from a study of cytomegalovirus exposure and HLA in healthy donors. Study details: A prior analysis found some 110 million unique TCR beta sequences from 170 million or so T cells. Study-wide results and caveats: There were some 150 TCR beta chains listed as cytomegalovirus-associated. Sequencing artifact likely explains a cluster of highly shared sequence variants. Apart from CMV serostatus, no immune exposure information was available.

As regards this clone: Its specificity is not known.

With V trimmed by 7 bases and J by 4 bases, 8 bases remained unmatched. The CDR3 extends over 15 amino acids. The germline gives CDR1 MDHEN, CDR2 SYDVKM. The PCR contained 60 Vbeta and 13 Jbeta primers. Sequenced by immunoSEQ multiplex PCR; TCRdb stores in-frame clones only, minus some. The profile shows roughly 100,000 clones, 76% of them singletons. The J gene is TRBJ2-3, the V gene TRBV28; 10 bases map to TRBD2. The sequenced sample was PBMCs. This receptor was identified in a man aged 35-49 years in good health and CMV-seronegative. CDR3 nucleotides: TGTGCCAGCACCGTAGCGGGGGGCCTGGCAGATACGCAGTATTTT. Its translation is CASTVAGGLADTQYF.